This paragraph covers one T cell receptor beta chain sequence. No antigen is known for it. The sample is drawn from a study of T cell repertoires in cytomegalovirus infection. Whole-study context: CMV infection plus the matching HLA type was flagged by public TCR beta signatures.

Study observations and caveats: There were carriers of CMV plus the relevant HLA, and cumulative public TCR beta family frequency identified them. The study found HLA-C-restricted CMV-specific TCR beta clonotypes dominating the ex vivo response.

Using its own MiXCR run on the reads, TCRdb lists one record per CDR3 protein. The repertoire holds 680,000 or so distinct CDR3 sequences, with 35% to 45% as singletons. Germline V gene data show CDR1 as SGHAT and CDR2 as FQNNGV. The CDR3 loop spans 17 amino acids. V was clipped by 2 bases and J by 7 bases, with 21 bases between them. The sequenced sample consisted of PBMCs. The gene calls are TRBV11-2 and TRBJ2-1, with unresolved D. This clonotype originated in a human donor in good health (CMV status not recorded). Some clones in this sample may be carry-over from other donors' samples. CDR3 sequence reads: CASSLILMARQGNEQFF. CDR3 in DNA: TGTGCCAGCAGCTTAATTTTGATGGCTCGTCAAGGTAATGAGCAGTTCTTC.